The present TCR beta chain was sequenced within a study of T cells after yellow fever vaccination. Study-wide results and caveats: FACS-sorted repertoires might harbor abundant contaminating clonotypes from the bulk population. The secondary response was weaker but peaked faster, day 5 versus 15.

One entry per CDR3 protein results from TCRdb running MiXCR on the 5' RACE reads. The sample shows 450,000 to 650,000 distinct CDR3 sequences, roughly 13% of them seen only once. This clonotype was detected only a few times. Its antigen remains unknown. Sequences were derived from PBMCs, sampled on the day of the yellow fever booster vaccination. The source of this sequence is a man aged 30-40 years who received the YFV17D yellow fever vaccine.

CDR3 DNA: TGCAGTGCCGTTAGGGGAACTAATGAAAAACTGTTTTTT. Residues: CSAVRGTNEKLFF. The chain combines TRBV20-1 with TRBJ1-4; weak D call: TRBD1 (5 bases). The CDR3 is made up of 13 amino acids. The germline gives CDR1 DFQATT, CDR2 SNEGSKA (reference sequence). The V gene lost 6 bases and the J gene lost 1 base, with 9 bases spanning the gap.